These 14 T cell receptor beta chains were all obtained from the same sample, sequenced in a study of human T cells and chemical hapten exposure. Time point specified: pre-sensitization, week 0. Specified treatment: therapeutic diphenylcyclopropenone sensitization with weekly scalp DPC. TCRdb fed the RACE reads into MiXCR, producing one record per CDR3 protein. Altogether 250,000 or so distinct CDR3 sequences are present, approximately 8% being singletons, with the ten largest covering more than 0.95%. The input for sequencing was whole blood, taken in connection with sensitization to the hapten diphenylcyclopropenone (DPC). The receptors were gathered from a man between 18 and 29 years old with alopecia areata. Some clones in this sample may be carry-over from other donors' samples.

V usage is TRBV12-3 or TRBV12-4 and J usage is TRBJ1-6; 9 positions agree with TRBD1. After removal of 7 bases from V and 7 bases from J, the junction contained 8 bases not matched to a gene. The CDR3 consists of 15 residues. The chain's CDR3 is CASKGGGTGNSPLHF. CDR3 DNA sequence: TGTGCCAGCAAGGGGGGCGGGACAGGGAATTCACCCCTCCACTTT.

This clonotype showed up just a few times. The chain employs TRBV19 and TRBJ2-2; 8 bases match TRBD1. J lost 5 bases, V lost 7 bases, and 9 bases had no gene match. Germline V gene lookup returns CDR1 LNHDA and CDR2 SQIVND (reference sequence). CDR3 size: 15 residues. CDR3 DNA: TGTGCCAGTAAACTAGGACAGGGAGGTACCGGGGAGCTGTTTTTT. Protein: CASKLGQGGTGELFF.

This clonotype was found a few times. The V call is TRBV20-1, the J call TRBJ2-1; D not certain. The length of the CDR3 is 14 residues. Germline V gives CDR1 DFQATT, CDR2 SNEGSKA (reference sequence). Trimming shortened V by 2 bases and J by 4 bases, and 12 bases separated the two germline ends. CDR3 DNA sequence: TGCAGTGCTAGAACTCACAGATTTTACAATGAGCAGTTCTTC. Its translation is CSARTHRFYNEQFF.

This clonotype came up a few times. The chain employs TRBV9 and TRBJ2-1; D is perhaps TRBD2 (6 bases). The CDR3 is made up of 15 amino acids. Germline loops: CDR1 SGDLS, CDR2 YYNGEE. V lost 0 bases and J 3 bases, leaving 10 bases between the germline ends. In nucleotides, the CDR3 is TGTGCCAGCAGCGTAGGGGGGGTACTCTACAATGAGCAGTTCTTC. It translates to CASSVGGVLYNEQFF.

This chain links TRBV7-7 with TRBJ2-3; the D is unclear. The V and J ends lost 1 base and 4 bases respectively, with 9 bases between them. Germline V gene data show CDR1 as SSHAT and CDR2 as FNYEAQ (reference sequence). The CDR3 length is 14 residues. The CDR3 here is CASSLDNNADTQYF. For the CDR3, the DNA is TGTGCCAGCAGCTTAGACAATAACGCAGATACGCAGTATTTT.

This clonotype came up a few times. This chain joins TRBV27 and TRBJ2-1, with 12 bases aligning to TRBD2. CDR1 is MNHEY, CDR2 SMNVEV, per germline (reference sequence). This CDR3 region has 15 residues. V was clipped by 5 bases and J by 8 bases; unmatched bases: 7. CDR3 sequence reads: CASSPGPSGGDEQFF. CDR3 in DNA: TGTGCCAGCAGTCCCGGTCCTAGCGGGGGGGATGAGCAGTTCTTC.

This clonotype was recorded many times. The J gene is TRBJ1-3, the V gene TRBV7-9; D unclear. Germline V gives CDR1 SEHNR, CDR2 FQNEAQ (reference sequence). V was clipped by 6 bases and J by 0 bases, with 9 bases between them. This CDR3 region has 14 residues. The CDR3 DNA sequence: TGTGCCAGCAGACCTTACAGCTCTGGAAACACCATATATTTT. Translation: CASRPYSSGNTIYF.

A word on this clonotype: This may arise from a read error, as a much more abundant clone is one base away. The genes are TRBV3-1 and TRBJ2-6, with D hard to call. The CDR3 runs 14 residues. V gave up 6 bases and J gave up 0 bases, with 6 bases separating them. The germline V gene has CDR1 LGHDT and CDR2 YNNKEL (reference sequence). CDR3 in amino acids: CASSAISGANVLTF. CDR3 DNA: TGTGCCAGCAGTGCCATCTCTGGGGCCAACGTCCTGACTTTC.

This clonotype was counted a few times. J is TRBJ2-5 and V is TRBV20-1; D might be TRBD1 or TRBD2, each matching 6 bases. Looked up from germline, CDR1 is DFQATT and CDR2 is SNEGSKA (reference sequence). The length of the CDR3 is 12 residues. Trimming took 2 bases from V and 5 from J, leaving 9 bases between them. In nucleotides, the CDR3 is TGCAGTGCTAGAACAGGGAGGGAGACCCAGTACTTC. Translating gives CSARTGRETQYF.

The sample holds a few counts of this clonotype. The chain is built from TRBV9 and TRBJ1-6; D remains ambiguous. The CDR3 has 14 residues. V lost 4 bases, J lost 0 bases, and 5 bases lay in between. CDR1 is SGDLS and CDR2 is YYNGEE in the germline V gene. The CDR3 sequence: CASSPHSYNSPLHF. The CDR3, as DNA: TGTGCCAGCAGCCCCCACTCCTATAATTCACCCCTCCACTTT. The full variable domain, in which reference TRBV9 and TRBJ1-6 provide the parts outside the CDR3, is DSGVTQTPKHLITATGQRVTLRCSPRSGDLSVYWYQQSLDQGLQFLIQYYNGEERAKGNILERFSAQQFPDLHSELNLSSLELGDSALYFCASSPHSYNSPLHFGNGTRLTVT.

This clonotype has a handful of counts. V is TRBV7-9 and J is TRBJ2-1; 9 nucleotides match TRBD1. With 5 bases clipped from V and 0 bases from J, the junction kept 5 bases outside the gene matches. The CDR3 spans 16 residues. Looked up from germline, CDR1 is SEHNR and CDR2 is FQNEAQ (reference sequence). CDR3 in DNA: TGTGCCAGCAGCCCGGGGACAGGGAGCTCCTACAATGAGCAGTTCTTC. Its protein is CASSPGTGSSYNEQFF.

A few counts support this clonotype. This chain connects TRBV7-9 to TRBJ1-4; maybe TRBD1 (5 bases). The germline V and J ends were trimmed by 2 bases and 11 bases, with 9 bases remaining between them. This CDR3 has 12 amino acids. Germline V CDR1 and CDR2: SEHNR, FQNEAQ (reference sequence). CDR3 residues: CASSLLGPKLFF. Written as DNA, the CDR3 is TGTGCCAGCAGCTTATTGGGACCTAAACTGTTTTTT.

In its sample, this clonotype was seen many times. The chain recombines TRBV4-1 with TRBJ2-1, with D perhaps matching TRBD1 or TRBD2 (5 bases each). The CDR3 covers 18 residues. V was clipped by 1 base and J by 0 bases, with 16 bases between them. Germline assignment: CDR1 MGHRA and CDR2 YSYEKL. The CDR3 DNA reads TGCGCCAGCAGCCAAGTTCAAGTGGGGGTAAGCTCCTACAATGAGCAGTTCTTC. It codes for CASSQVQVGVSSYNEQFF.

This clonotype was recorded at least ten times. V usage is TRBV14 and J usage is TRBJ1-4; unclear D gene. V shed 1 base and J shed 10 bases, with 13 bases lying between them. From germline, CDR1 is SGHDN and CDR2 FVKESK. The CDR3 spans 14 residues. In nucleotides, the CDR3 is TGTGCCAGCAGCCAAGCGGGAAGCTTCGGAAAACTGTTTTTT. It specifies CASSQAGSFGKLFF.